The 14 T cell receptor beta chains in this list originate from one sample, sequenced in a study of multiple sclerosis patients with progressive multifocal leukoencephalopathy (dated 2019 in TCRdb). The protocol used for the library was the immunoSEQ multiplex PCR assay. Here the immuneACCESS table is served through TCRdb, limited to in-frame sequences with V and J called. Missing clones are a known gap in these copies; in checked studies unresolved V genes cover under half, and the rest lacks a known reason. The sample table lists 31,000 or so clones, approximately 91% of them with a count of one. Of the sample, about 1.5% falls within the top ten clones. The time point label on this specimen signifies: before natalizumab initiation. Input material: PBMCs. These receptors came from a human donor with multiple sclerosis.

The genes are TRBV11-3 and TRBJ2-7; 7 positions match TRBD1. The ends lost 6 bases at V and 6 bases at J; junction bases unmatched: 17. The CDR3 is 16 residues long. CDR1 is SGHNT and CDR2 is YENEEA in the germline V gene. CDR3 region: CASSSTSGTELGEQYF. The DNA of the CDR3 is TGTGCCAGCAGTTCTACCTCCGGGACAGAGCTGGGCGAGCAGTACTTC.

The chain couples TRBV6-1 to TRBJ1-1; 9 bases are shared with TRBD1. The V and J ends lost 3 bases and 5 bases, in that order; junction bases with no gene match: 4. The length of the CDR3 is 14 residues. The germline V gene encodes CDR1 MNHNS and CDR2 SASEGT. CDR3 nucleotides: TGTGCCAGCAGTGAGGGACAGGGAAGGACTGAAGCTTTCTTT. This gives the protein CASSEGQGRTEAFF.

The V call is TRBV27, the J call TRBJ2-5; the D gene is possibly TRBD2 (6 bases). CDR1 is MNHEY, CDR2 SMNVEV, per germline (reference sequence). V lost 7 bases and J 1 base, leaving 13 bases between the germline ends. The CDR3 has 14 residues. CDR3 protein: CASTEPGLQETQYF. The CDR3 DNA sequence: TGTGCCAGCACCGAACCGGGACTCCAAGAGACCCAGTACTTC.

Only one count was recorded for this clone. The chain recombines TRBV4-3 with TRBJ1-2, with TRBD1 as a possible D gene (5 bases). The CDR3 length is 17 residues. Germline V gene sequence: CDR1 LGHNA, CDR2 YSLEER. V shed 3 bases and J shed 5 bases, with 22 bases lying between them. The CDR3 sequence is CASSQEAGRRDYYGYTF. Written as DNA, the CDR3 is TGCGCCAGCAGCCAGGAGGCGGGACGGAGGGATTATTATGGCTACACCTTC.

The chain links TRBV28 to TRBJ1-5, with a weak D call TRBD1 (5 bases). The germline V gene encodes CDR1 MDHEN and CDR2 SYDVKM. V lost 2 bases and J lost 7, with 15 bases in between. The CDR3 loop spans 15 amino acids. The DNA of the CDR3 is TGTGCCAGCAGTTTAGTTGTGGGGGGAGGGCAGCCCCAGCATTTT. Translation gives CASSLVVGGGQPQHF. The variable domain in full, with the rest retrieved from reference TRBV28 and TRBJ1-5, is DVKVTQSSRYLVKRTGEKVFLECVQDMDHENMFWYRQDPGLGLRLIYFSYDVKMKEKGDIPEGYSVSREKKERFSLILESASTNQTSMYLCASSLVVGGGQPQHFGDGTRLSIL.

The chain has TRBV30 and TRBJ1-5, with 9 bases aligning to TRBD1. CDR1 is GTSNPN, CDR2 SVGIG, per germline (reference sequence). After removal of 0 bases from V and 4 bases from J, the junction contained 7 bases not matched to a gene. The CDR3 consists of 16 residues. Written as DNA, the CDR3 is TGTGCCTGGAGTGTAGGGCTAGGACAGGGGAATCAGCCCCAGCATTTT. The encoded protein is CAWSVGLGQGNQPQHF.

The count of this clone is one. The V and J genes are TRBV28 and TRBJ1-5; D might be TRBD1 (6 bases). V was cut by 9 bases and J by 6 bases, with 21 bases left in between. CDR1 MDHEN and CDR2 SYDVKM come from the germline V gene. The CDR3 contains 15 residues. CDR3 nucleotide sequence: TGTGCCAGTCGCGGGGGCACCGGGAAGAGTCAGCCCCAGCATTTT. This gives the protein CASRGGTGKSQPQHF.

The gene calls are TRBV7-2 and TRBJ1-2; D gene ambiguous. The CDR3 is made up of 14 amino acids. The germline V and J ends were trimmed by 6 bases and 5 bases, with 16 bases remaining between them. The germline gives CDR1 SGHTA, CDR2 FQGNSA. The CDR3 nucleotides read TGTGCCAGCAGTCCCACGGGTCTACCGTATGGCTACACCTTC. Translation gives CASSPTGLPYGYTF.

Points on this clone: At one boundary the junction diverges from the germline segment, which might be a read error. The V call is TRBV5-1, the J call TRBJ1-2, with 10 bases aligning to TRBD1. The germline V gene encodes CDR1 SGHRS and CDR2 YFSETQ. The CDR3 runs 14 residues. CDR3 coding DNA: TGCGCCCGCAGCGGAGGACAGGGGGGCTATGGCTACACCTTC. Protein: CARSGGQGGYGYTF.

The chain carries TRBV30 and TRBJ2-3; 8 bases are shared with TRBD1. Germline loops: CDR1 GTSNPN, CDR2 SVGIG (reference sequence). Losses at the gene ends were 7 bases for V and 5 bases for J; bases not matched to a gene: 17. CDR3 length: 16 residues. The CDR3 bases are TGTGCCTCTTACGCGCCAGCAGGGGGCGCGGGAGATACGCAGTATTTT. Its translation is CASYAPAGGAGDTQYF. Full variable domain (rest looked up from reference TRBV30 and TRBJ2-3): SQTIHQWPATLVQPVGSPLSLECTVEGTSNPNLYWYRQAAGRGLQLLFYSVGIGQISSEVPQNLSASRPQDRQFILSSKKLLLSDSGFYLCASYAPAGGAGDTQYFGPGTRLTVL.

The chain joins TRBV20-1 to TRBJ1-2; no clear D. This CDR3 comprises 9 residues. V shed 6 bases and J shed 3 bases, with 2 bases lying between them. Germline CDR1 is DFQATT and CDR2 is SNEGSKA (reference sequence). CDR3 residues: CSADYGYTF. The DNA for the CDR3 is TGCAGTGCGGACTATGGCTACACCTTC.

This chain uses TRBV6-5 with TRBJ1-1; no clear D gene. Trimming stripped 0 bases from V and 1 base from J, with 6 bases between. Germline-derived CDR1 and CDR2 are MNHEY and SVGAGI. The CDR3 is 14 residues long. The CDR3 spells CASSYSPANTEAFF. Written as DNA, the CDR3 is TGTGCCAGCAGTTACTCGCCCGCGAACACTGAAGCTTTCTTT.

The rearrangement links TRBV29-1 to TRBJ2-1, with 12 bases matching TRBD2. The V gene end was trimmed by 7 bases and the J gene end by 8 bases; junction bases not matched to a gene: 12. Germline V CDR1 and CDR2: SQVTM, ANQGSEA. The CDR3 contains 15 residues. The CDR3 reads CSGGGGLAGRDEQFF. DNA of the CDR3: TGCAGCGGTGGGGGAGGACTAGCGGGAAGGGATGAGCAGTTCTTC.

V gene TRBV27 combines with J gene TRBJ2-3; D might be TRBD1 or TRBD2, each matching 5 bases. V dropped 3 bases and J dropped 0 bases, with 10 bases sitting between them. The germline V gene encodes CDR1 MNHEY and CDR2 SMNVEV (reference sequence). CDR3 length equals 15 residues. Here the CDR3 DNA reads TGTGCCAGCAGTTTTCGGGACGGTAGCACAGATACGCAGTATTTT. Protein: CASSFRDGSTDTQYF.